What follows are 17 T cell receptor beta chains derived from one specimen sequenced in a study of CD8 T cells in ankylosing spondylitis. TCRdb re-called the 5' RACE reads through MiXCR, storing one row per CDR3 protein. The table records 750,000 to 850,000 distinct CDR3 sequences, over 9.5% of them present only once. Regarding the study as a whole: Ankylosing spondylitis blood appeared to be characterized by a TCR beta motif of under ten highly homologous variants.

Their target antigens are unknown. Sequenced material: blood, either unsorted or a sorted T cell fraction (not recorded which). These receptors were taken from a male donor with ankylosing spondylitis.

This clonotype has just a few counts. V is TRBV18 and J is TRBJ1-2; 9 positions match TRBD1. V was pared by 6 bases and J by 0 bases, with 8 bases of the junction left unmatched. CDR1 is KGHSH, CDR2 LQKENI, per germline. The CDR3 extends over 16 amino acids. The CDR3 region is CASSAGTGYANYGYTF. Here the CDR3 DNA reads TGTGCCAGCTCGGCCGGGACAGGGTATGCTAACTATGGCTACACCTTC.

This clonotype was counted ten times or more. The chain is built from TRBV20-1 and TRBJ2-2, with TRBD2 as a possible D gene (6 bases). This CDR3 spans 14 amino acids. Germline CDR1 reads DFQATT; CDR2 reads SNEGSKA (reference sequence). Trimming took off 5 bases at V and 0 bases at J, with 10 bases between the two ends. As DNA, the CDR3 is TGCAGTGCTCCGAGCGGGTCGAACACCGGGGAGCTGTTTTTT. It codes for CSAPSGSNTGELFF.

The rearrangement links TRBV4-3 to TRBJ1-3; 10 bases align to TRBD1. With V trimmed by 3 bases and J by 3 bases, 5 bases remained unmatched. The CDR3 runs to 16 residues. CDR1 and CDR2 from the germline V gene are LGHNA and YSLEER. The CDR3: CASSQRTGGSGNTIYF. In nucleotides, the CDR3 is TGCGCCAGCAGCCAGCGGACAGGGGGAAGTGGAAACACCATATATTTT.

The chain has TRBV4-3 and TRBJ2-7; D is possibly TRBD2 (5 bases). CDR3 length: 15 amino acids. Germline lookup yields CDR1 LGHNA and CDR2 YSLEER. The V end was cut by 2 bases, the J end by 0 bases, with 11 bases between. For the CDR3, the DNA is TGCGCCAGCAGCCAATTAGCGTTTAGCTCCTACGAGCAGTACTTC. Its translation is CASSQLAFSSYEQYF.

The sample holds many counts of this clonotype. V usage is TRBV18 and J usage is TRBJ2-2; D may be TRBD1 (5 bases). Germline V lookup: CDR1 KGHSH, CDR2 LQKENI. The CDR3 loop spans 14 amino acids. Trimming took off 8 bases at V and 1 base at J, with 11 bases between the two ends. The CDR3 loop reads CASSRDRNTGELFF. The CDR3 DNA reads TGTGCCAGCAGCCGCGACAGGAACACCGGGGAGCTGTTTTTT.

The chain links TRBV29-1 to TRBJ1-3; D gene uncertain. Germline V gene lookup returns CDR1 SQVTM and CDR2 ANQGSEA. This CDR3 region has 13 residues. V was cut by 5 bases and J by 5 bases, with 13 bases left in between. The CDR3 protein is CSVQPLHRNTIYF. CDR3 bases: TGCAGCGTTCAACCTCTTCACAGAAACACCATATATTTT.

This clonotype was counted between two and nine times. The chain uses TRBV5-1 and TRBJ1-2, with D possibly matching TRBD1 (6 bases). The CDR3 is made up of 13 amino acids. V dropped 2 bases and J dropped 7 bases, with 12 bases sitting between them. Germline V gene data show CDR1 as SGHRS and CDR2 as YFSETQ. CDR3 nucleotides: TGCGCCAGCAGCTTAAACAGGGTTTTTGGCTACACCTTC. Its protein is CASSLNRVFGYTF.

This clonotype came up a few times. The rearrangement uses TRBV7-2 and TRBJ2-6; no reliable D call. The CDR3 loop spans 15 amino acids. Deletions cut 5 bases from V and 0 bases from J, with 8 bases between. Germline V gene data show CDR1 as SGHTA and CDR2 as FQGNSA. This chain's CDR3 is CASSPSRSGANVLTF. The CDR3 coding sequence is TGTGCCAGCAGCCCGTCACGCTCTGGGGCCAACGTCCTGACTTTC.

This clonotype was found a few times. This chain links TRBV18 with TRBJ2-7; a possible D gene is TRBD1 (5 bases). Trimming cost V 3 bases and J 0 bases, with 12 bases left between them. Looked up from germline, CDR1 is KGHSH and CDR2 is LQKENI. The CDR3 consists of 15 residues. The CDR3 spells CASSPNRWDSYEQYF. The CDR3 DNA reads TGTGCCAGCTCACCGAACAGGTGGGACTCCTACGAGCAGTACTTC.

This clonotype was detected only a few times. The genes are TRBV6-5 and TRBJ2-6; D is ambiguous. V gave up 0 bases and J gave up 4 bases, with 10 bases separating them. The germline V gene encodes CDR1 MNHEY and CDR2 SVGAGI. The length of the CDR3 is 16 residues. For the CDR3, the DNA is TGTGCCAGCAGTTACTCATTAGGGTTAGGGGCCAACGTCCTGACTTTC. Its translation is CASSYSLGLGANVLTF.

This clonotype was counted a few times. The chain links TRBV4-2 to TRBJ2-3; 14 bases line up with TRBD2. The CDR3 spans 17 residues. Looked up from germline, CDR1 is LGHNA and CDR2 is YNFKEQ. V was pared by 4 bases and J by 2 bases, with 5 bases of the junction left unmatched. CDR3: CASSPGLAGGTTDTQYF. The CDR3 DNA reads as TGTGCCAGCAGCCCTGGACTAGCGGGAGGCACCACAGATACGCAGTATTTT.

The chain combines TRBV20-1 with TRBJ1-2; D is possibly TRBD1 (6 bases). This CDR3 comprises 20 residues. Germline assignment: CDR1 DFQATT and CDR2 SNEGSKA (reference sequence). V gave up 5 bases and J gave up 5 bases, with 36 bases separating them. Written as DNA, the CDR3 is TGCAGTGCTCCCGATCCGATTAGCACTTTCCGACAGGTTACCTCATATGGCTACACCTTC. Amino acids: CSAPDPISTFRQVTSYGYTF.

The table lists this clonotype with many counts. The chain couples TRBV7-9 to TRBJ2-3; D remains ambiguous. This CDR3 spans 11 amino acids. CDR1 SEHNR and CDR2 FQNEAQ come from the germline V gene (reference sequence). The V end was cut by 5 bases, the J end by 5 bases, with 5 bases between. For the CDR3, the DNA is TGTGCCAGCAGCGTCAAAGATACGCAGTATTTT. As protein: CASSVKDTQYF.

This clonotype has only a few counts. The rearrangement uses TRBV20-1 and TRBJ1-1; D remains unclear. CDR3 length equals 13 residues. Trimming left V 5 bases short and J 0 bases short, with 10 bases between. CDR1 and CDR2 from the germline V gene are DFQATT and SNEGSKA (reference sequence). The CDR3 here is CSAGIHMNTEAFF. CDR3 bases: TGCAGTGCTGGAATTCACATGAACACTGAAGCTTTCTTT.

This clonotype was counted only a few times. The rearrangement links TRBV28 to TRBJ2-7; no clear D. CDR3 length equals 14 residues. Per the germline V gene, CDR1 is MDHEN and CDR2 is SYDVKM. V was shortened by 1 base and J by 2 bases, with 9 bases between the two germline ends. As DNA, the CDR3 is TGTGCCAGCAGTTTATCCCGCTACCCCTACGAGCAGTACTTC. This gives the protein CASSLSRYPYEQYF.

This clonotype was counted only a few times. The chain links TRBV27 to TRBJ2-4; 8 nucleotides align to TRBD1. V was clipped by 5 bases and J by 0 bases; unmatched bases: 6. This CDR3 is built from 16 residues. CDR1 is MNHEY, CDR2 SMNVEV, per germline (reference sequence). The CDR3 sequence is CASSPRTGIAKNIQYF. The CDR3 DNA reads TGTGCCAGCAGTCCCCGGACAGGGATAGCCAAAAACATTCAGTACTTC.

A note on this clonotype: Sequence at one end of the junction differs from germline and may be a read error. The gene calls are TRBV10-3 and TRBJ2-3, with 9 bases that match TRBD1. The CDR3 has 14 residues. The germline V gene has CDR1 ENHRY and CDR2 SYGVKD. CDR3 loop: CAISRDRDTATQYF. CDR3 DNA: TGTGCCATCAGCCGGGACAGGGACACAGCTACGCAGTATTTT.